This T cell receptor (beta chain) was sequenced for a study of cytomegalovirus exposure and HLA in healthy donors. The CDR3 length is 16 residues. Germline CDR1 reads LNHNV; CDR2 reads YYDKDF (reference sequence). The V segment lost 1 base and the J segment 7 bases; nucleotides outside the gene matches: 8. Points on this clone: Its antigen is undetermined.

The study's findings and limits: Testing in vitro showed three CMV-associated chains specific for CMV antigens. A later analysis showed that HLA-associated TCR beta chains had undergone more clonal expansion than equally common others. Sequencing artifact likely explains a cluster of highly shared sequence variants.

With 60 Vbeta and 13 Jbeta primers, the PCR was carried out. Produced via immunoSEQ multiplex PCR; TCRdb's table is partial and in-frame only. The sample includes about 90,000 clones, about three quarters of them seen just once. This TCR was sampled from a middle-aged woman in good health and CMV-seropositive. The chain links TRBV15 to TRBJ2-1; 9 nucleotides align to TRBD2. Source material: PBMCs. The CDR3: CATSRASGRPTNEQFF. CDR3 DNA: TGTGCCACCAGCAGAGCCAGCGGGAGGCCTACGAATGAGCAGTTCTTC. Based on the CDR3 plus reference TRBV15 and TRBJ2-1, the full variable domain is DAMVIQNPRYQVTQFGKPVTLSCSQTLNHNVMYWYQQKSSQAPKLLFHYYDKDFNNEADTPDNFQSRRPNTSFCFLDIRSPGLGDTAMYLCATSRASGRPTNEQFFGPGTRLTVL.